This TCR beta chain was captured by sequencing in a study of T cell responses to AZD1222 COVID-19 vaccine (dated by TCRdb to the early 2020s). In the study overall: A total of around 240 trial participants underwent TCR sequencing, of whom roughly 210 had received two doses of AZD1222 and 26 had received two doses of the MenACWY control vaccine. Enrollment into the trials was organized by age into subgroups of 18-55, 56-69 and 70-plus years, and those subgroups contained roughly 150, 30 and 60 TCR-sequenced participants, respectively.

The time point label, as the study defines it: about 28 days (+/-7) after the second vaccine dose. AZD1222 recipients with second doses at about 4 weeks or about 12 weeks were pooled, because spike-specific TCR depth and breadth did not differ between schedules. Samples from vaccinated people were obtained from the UK trials COV001 and COV002, which included a single-blind randomized controlled phase 2/3 trial of AZD1222 (ChAdOx1 nCoV-19) in healthy adults. For TCRbeta chain sequencing, PBMC samples from trial participants were taken at day 0 and at day 28 after the second dose. The germline V gene (reference sequence) yields LNHDA for CDR1 and SQIVND for CDR2. The CDR3 has 17 amino acids, counting the end cysteine and phenylalanine. CDR3 DNA only is kept here, 51 bases in frame from base 1. V gives up 5 bases and J gives up 2 bases, and the segment between their germline ends measures 19 bases.

Comment on this clone: Its antigen remains undetermined. Base qualities are not recorded, but no much larger clone differs from it by a single base.

Broad study findings and their caveats: After two AZD1222 doses, spike-specific TCR breadth and depth were significantly higher than at day 0 and than in MenACWY recipients. In the small 56-69-year group, the increase in depth fell short of significance, most likely because of low power. Epitopes outside the regions mutated in the B.1.351 and B.1.1.7 variants were reportedly recognized by nearly half of the unique spike-specific TCRs. Because no samples from the day 14 peak response were available, repertoires could be characterized only after the peak T cell response. CD4 TCRs associated with the vaccine covered the entire spike protein, and the dominant responses were in regions 160-218 and 743-854. Only five to seven AZD1222 recipients were SARS-CoV-2 seropositive at baseline, limiting conclusions about previously exposed vaccinees. Most participants were white British and females outnumbered males, and the authors suggested that clonal diversity may have been underestimated.

The CDR3 regions of human TCRbeta chains were analyzed by immunosequencing. Turning to the authors' computational methods: TCRs in the repertoires were matched against a reference library of SARS-CoV-2-specific TCRs that had been generated with the MIRA antigen-specificity platform. Breadth was defined as the fraction of unique TCRs that were SARS-CoV-2-associated. Depth was defined as the fraction of total T cells that were SARS-CoV-2-associated. Using the MIRA data, each spike-specific TCR was assigned both to the spike region to which the TCR was reactive and to a CD4 or CD8 class. Log10-transformed breadth and depth values were compared by one-way ANOVA with Sidak's multiple comparisons tests. The table was pulled from immuneACCESS by TCRdb, which kept in-frame rearrangements only. Such tables lose some clones; where checked, under half of the loss comes from unresolved V genes, and the rest has no known cause. The V and J calls and clone size come from that table; D and trimming were worked out from the DNA. The sample table contains roughly 150,000 clones; only one count was recorded for approximately 91% of them. Less than 2.5% of the sample comes from the top ten.

Material: peripheral blood, obtained 28 days after the second AZD1222 dose. Recombination connected TRBV19 to TRBJ1-5, with TRBD1 perhaps the D gene, on 5 matching bases. The source of this sequence is an adult who received the AZD1222 COVID-19 vaccine. The bases are TGTGCCAGTAGTTCTCTGACTATGGGGCGGGGCAATCAGCCCCAGCATTTT. It is translated as CASSSLTMGRGNQPQHF.